The 6 T cell receptor beta chains reported below all come from one sample, sequenced in a study of blood T cell repertoires in COVID-19 (dated by TCRdb to the early 2020s). To prepare the library, the immunoSEQ multiplex PCR assay was applied. Drawn from immuneACCESS, this table holds only the in-frame rearrangements with V and J called that TCRdb kept. Clones are partly lost; checked studies trace under half to an unresolved V gene and leave the rest unexplained. The sample yields under 350,000 clones; around 84% were counted once. The top ten constitute 1.3% of the sample. Source material: peripheral blood. The receptors here all came from a man in his 70s with acute or convalescent COVID-19.

The V call is TRBV7-9, the J call TRBJ1-2; TRBD1 aligns across 8 bases. After removal of 5 bases from V and 6 bases from J, the junction contained 14 bases not matched to a gene. CDR1 is SEHNR and CDR2 is FQNEAQ in the germline V gene (reference sequence). The CDR3 sequence is 16 residues long. The CDR3 DNA reads as TGTGCCAGCAGCCCGACGGACAGGGCCCCAACTGATGGCTACACCTTC. As protein: CASSPTDRAPTDGYTF.

This chain connects TRBV28 to TRBJ1-5; 7 positions agree with TRBD1. The CDR3 has 15 amino acids. Looked up from germline, CDR1 is MDHEN and CDR2 is SYDVKM. V shed 5 bases and J 1 base; nucleotides not matched to a gene: 5. This CDR3 reads CASSPPTGSNQPQHF. CDR3 in DNA: TGTGCCAGCAGTCCCCCGACAGGGAGCAATCAGCCCCAGCATTTT.

This chain uses TRBV28 with TRBJ1-3; D remains ambiguous. Germline CDR1 and CDR2: MDHEN and SYDVKM. CDR3 size: 15 residues. Trimming shortened V by 3 bases and J by 4 bases, and 13 bases separated the two germline ends. The CDR3 is CASSFGGSGGNTIYF. CDR3 in DNA: TGTGCCAGCAGTTTTGGTGGGTCGGGGGGAAACACCATATATTTT.

This clone occurred a few times. The CDR3 DNA reads TGTGCCAGCAGCGTACGCCGGGACTCCAACTACCGAACAGATACGCAGTATTTT. This translates into CASSVRRDSNYRTDTQYF. The J gene is TRBJ2-3, the V gene TRBV7-3; maybe TRBD2 (6 bases). The V end was cut by 5 bases, the J end by 3 bases, with 24 bases between. Germline V CDR1 and CDR2: SGHTA, FQGTGA. The CDR3 sequence is 18 residues long. Drawing the rest from reference TRBV7-3 and TRBJ2-3, the complete variable domain is GAGVSQTPSNKVTEKGKYVELRCDPISGHTALYWYRQSLGQGPEFLIYFQGTGAADDSGLPNDRFFAVRPEGSVSTLKIQRTERGDSAVYLCASSVRRDSNYRTDTQYFGPGTRLTVL.

The rearrangement joins TRBV2 to TRBJ2-1; D possibly corresponds to TRBD2 (8 bases). This CDR3 contains 16 residues. Germline CDR1 reads SNHLY; CDR2 reads FYNNEI. Trimming cost V 11 bases and J 0 bases, with 20 bases left between them. DNA of the CDR3: TGTGCCCTCAGGGGGGGACTAGATGGCTCCTACAATGAGCAGTTCTTC. Amino acid sequence: CALRGGLDGSYNEQFF.

The CDR3 sequence: CASTDTLKGTEAFF. CDR3 DNA: TGTGCCAGCACAGACACACTGAAAGGCACTGAAGCTTTCTTT. The chain is built from TRBV6-5 and TRBJ1-1; D is ambiguous. Trimming pared 7 bases from V and 4 bases from J, leaving 16 bases between. Per the germline V gene, CDR1 is MNHEY and CDR2 is SVGAGI. The CDR3 length is 14 residues.